There are many counts of the clone carrying this T cell receptor (beta chain). Antigen specificity is unknown. The CDR3 spans 15 residues. Germline V gene sequence: CDR1 MNHEY, CDR2 SVGAGI. V was cut by 1 base and J by 0 bases, with 4 bases left in between. Libraries were made from TCR beta cDNA, and they carried unique molecular identifiers. Input of roughly 0.85 to 11 million T cells yielded a few hundred thousand cDNA molecules. TCRdb re-called the PCR reads with MiXCR, one entry per CDR3 protein. The table includes under 200,000 distinct CDR3 sequences, approximately 30% detected once. The data originate from a study of post-analysis software for immune sequencing data. In the study overall: Courses of disease covered relapsing-remitting, secondary progressive and progressive-relapsing multiple sclerosis.

Study outcomes and limitations: Compared with controls, patients showed significantly lower normalized Chao1 diversity. Samples from a shared batch, those prepared together, strongly co-clustered by F measure. Patients had higher frequencies than controls of about 5 TRBV segments, including TRBV5-6, TRBV5-1 and TRBV20-1.

V is TRBV6-5 and J is TRBJ2-6, with D unclear. Sequencing was performed on blood. The TCR originated in a girl under 18 with multiple sclerosis. The CDR3 protein is CASSYFSSGANVLTF. The CDR3 region has the DNA TGTGCCAGCAGTTACTTTTCCTCTGGGGCCAACGTCCTGACTTTC.